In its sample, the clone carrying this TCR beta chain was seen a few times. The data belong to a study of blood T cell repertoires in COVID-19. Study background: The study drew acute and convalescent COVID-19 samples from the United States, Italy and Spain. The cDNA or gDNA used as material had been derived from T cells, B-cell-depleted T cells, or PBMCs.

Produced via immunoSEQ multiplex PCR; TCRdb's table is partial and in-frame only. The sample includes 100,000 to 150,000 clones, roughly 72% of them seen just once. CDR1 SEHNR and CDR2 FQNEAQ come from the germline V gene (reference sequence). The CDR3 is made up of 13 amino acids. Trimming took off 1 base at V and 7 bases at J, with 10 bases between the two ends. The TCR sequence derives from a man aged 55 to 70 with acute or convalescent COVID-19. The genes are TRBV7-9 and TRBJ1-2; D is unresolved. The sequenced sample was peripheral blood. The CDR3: CASSLGEYGGYTF. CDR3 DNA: TGTGCCAGCAGCTTAGGGGAGTATGGTGGCTACACCTTC.